This TCR beta chain is from a study of blood T cells in healthy people across ages. About the research overall: Using template switching, researchers captured about one barcoded beta molecule for each two T cells.

A second PCR, run for about 6 to 11 cycles, used a sample-barcoded 5' primer plus a J-beta primer mix. All samples gave at least 2.5 million CDR3-containing paired-end reads. From the 5' RACE reads, TCRdb called clonotypes with MiXCR, one entry per CDR3 protein. The table shows approximately 1.5 million distinct CDR3 sequences, with 34% occurring only once. Donors were systemically healthy Caucasian individuals from Russia aged about 6 to 90 years. Isolation yielded PBMCs, at least 7 million per sample, in every case. This CDR3 is 15 amino acids long. V shed 6 bases and J shed 5 bases, with 17 bases lying between them. Germline-derived CDR1 and CDR2 are SGHTA and FQGNSA.

Specimen: blood. The chain combines TRBV7-2 with TRBJ2-1; weak D call: TRBD1 (6 bases). This TCR was recovered from a woman aged 30 to 39 in good health. The CDR3 DNA sequence: TGTGCCAGCAGTCAAGGACAGCCGCAACACAATGAGCAGTTCTTC. Translation: CASSQGQPQHNEQFF.